This TCR beta chain was captured by sequencing in a study of blood T cell repertoires in COVID-19. TCRdb's table, derived via immunoSEQ multiplex PCR, lists solely in-frame clones and lacks some. This table has nearly 300,000 clones, about 91% appearing once. Trimming removed 2 bases from V and 6 bases from J, with 13 bases in between. This CDR3 spans 14 amino acids. CDR1 and CDR2 from the germline V gene are MNHEY and SMNVEV (reference sequence). The sample taken for sequencing was peripheral blood. This clonotype was sampled from a woman under 40 who had recovered from COVID-19. The V and J genes are TRBV27 and TRBJ1-2; TRBD1 might be the D (6 bases). The CDR3 protein is CASSLVWGRDGYTF. The CDR3 DNA follows: TGTGCCAGCAGTTTAGTGTGGGGGCGCGATGGCTACACCTTC.